This TCR beta chain originates from a study of T-cell memory formation after mild COVID-19. Study as a whole: TCR clusters largely stayed donor specific.

Deletions cut 2 bases from V and 6 bases from J, with 13 bases between. The CDR3 extends over 15 amino acids. Germline CDR1 reads SGHNT; CDR2 reads YENEEA. 5'RACE, which relied on constant-segment primers, yielded TCR alpha and TCR beta cDNA libraries carrying sample barcodes and UMIs. TCRdb recomputed calls from the 5' RACE reads with MiXCR, one row per CDR3 protein. The sample records approximately 230,000 distinct CDR3 sequences, about a sixth being singletons. Sequenced material: PBMCs or a T cell subset sorted from them (not recorded which). The sequence came from a man between 18 and 29 years old who had mild COVID-19 (a few samples of this study predate the infection). Cell type and time point are not known. The V gene is TRBV11-3, the J gene TRBJ2-2; tentative D call: TRBD2 (6 bases). The CDR3 bases are TGTGCCAGCAGCTTAACCCATAGCGGTGCCGGGGAGCTGTTTTTT. This gives the protein CASSLTHSGAGELFF.